This T cell receptor beta chain was captured by sequencing in a study of shared clonotypes between healthy human individuals. Study-level points and caveats: With few donors, the genetic and exposure-history diversity represented was limited. Sorted-subset sequencing, rarefaction showed, was incomplete despite large depth. Compared with memory subsets, naive subsets generally had larger estimated richness.

Of note for this clone: Its antigen is as yet unknown.

Sequenced by immunoSEQ multiplex PCR; TCRdb stores in-frame clones only, minus some. The data show roughly 2.5 million clones, more than 90% seen once. CDR1 SGHRS and CDR2 YFSETQ come from the germline V gene. V lost 3 bases, J lost 4 bases, and 10 bases lay in between. The CDR3 contains 13 residues. This sequence joins TRBV5-1 and TRBJ1-2; tentative D call: TRBD1 (5 bases). This clonotype was sampled from a man aged 18-30 years in good health. The material sequenced was naive CD4+ T cells sorted from blood. Described subset: CD45RA+ positively selected. CDR3 nucleotides: TGCGCCAGCAGCTCTGACAGCGTCTATGGCTACACCTTC. Translating gives CASSSDSVYGYTF.